Sequencing of this TCR beta chain was carried out in a study of blood T cells in healthy people across ages. Overall study results and limits: Versus aged donors, long-lived donors had higher diversity and more naive CD4+ cells. Observed TCR beta diversity per million T cells went down as age went up. This fall followed a roughly linear course with age.

A second PCR, run for about 7 to 12 cycles, used a sample-barcoded 5' primer plus a J-beta primer mix. TCRdb recomputed calls from the 5' RACE reads with MiXCR, one row per CDR3 protein. In the table there are about 640,000 distinct CDR3 sequences, roughly 43% of which are singletons. Isolation of PBMCs gave at least 6 million cells per sample. Total RNA amounts of at least 5 micrograms were extracted per sample. Trimming cost V 8 bases and J 8 bases; bases outside gene matches: 20. The germline V gene has CDR1 MNHEY and CDR2 SMNVEV (reference sequence). The CDR3 length is 17 residues. With regard to this clonotype: Its cognate antigen is unknown.

The gene calls are TRBV27 and TRBJ1-2, with 10 bases fitting TRBD1. Sample: blood. This TCR was sampled from a man older than 75 in good health. The chain's CDR3 is CASGGTRDRGARKGYTF. As DNA, the CDR3 is TGTGCCAGCGGGGGCACTCGGGACAGGGGCGCCCGGAAGGGCTACACCTTC.